Below, 20 T cell receptor beta chains from the same sample are listed, as sequenced in a study of OX40 agonist ivuxolimab in advanced cancers. Repertoires were generated with immunoSEQ multiplex PCR, while TCRdb's copy carries only in-frame clones and drops some. Among roughly 100,000 clones listed, about 85% were seen once. The material sequenced was CD4+ or CD8+ T cells sorted from blood, taken in a trial of the OX40 agonist ivuxolimab. Source of these receptors: an adult with an advanced solid tumor such as melanoma, head and neck, liver or kidney cancer.

V is TRBV10-3 and J is TRBJ2-3; weak D call: TRBD2 (6 bases). The CDR3 has 14 amino acids. The germline V gene encodes CDR1 ENHRY and CDR2 SYGVKD. The V end lost 4 bases, the J end lost 4 bases, and 12 bases lay between the germline ends. The CDR3 loop is CAISVRAGADTQYF. The DNA for the CDR3 is TGTGCCATCAGTGTTCGAGCGGGCGCAGATACGCAGTATTTT.

The chain uses TRBV2 and TRBJ2-1; a possible D gene is TRBD2 (5 bases). This CDR3 has 14 residues. Trimming took off 6 bases at V and 6 bases at J, with 15 bases between the two ends. Germline values: CDR1 SNHLY, CDR2 FYNNEI. The CDR3 DNA reads TGTGCCAGCAGCGTAGCGAGTTTCATCAATGAGCAGTTCTTC. Translating it yields CASSVASFINEQFF.

Concerning this clone itself: Different DNA sequences within this sample yield the same CDR3. This rearrangement joins TRBV19 to TRBJ2-1, with no clear D. The CDR3 length is 13 residues. CDR1 and CDR2 (germline): LNHDA, SQIVND (reference sequence). Trimming took 1 base from V and 5 from J, leaving 6 bases between them. The CDR3 DNA follows: TGTGCCAGTAGTATAGGTCCGGACAATGAGCAGTTCTTC. Translated: CASSIGPDNEQFF.

The V call is TRBV7-9, the J call TRBJ2-7; D call uncertain. Trimming took 5 bases from V and 5 from J, leaving 13 bases between them. This CDR3 is built from 13 residues. CDR1 and CDR2 (germline): SEHNR, FQNEAQ (reference sequence). The CDR3 nucleotides are TGTGCCAGCAGCCCTCGCCTCAGCGACGAGCAGTACTTC. This sequence encodes CASSPRLSDEQYF.

The rearrangement joins TRBV19 to TRBJ2-3; D is undetermined. V dropped 8 bases and J dropped 2 bases, with 14 bases sitting between them. The CDR3 has 14 residues. Germline CDR1 is LNHDA and CDR2 is SQIVND (reference sequence). The CDR3 DNA sequence: TGTGCCAGTGGGGTGGCGGAAGTCACAGATACGCAGTATTTT. Its translation is CASGVAEVTDTQYF.

CDR3 sequence reads: CATRLGTLTYEQYF. DNA of the CDR3: TGTGCCACCCGGCTTGGTACCTTAACGTACGAGCAGTACTTC. The rearrangement uses TRBV11-2 and TRBJ2-7; D ambiguous. Germline V gene data show CDR1 as SGHAT and CDR2 as FQNNGV. V dropped 10 bases and J dropped 4 bases, with 20 bases sitting between them. The CDR3 is 14 amino acids.

In its sample, this clone was seen a few times. The chain joins TRBV19 to TRBJ1-5; a weak D match, TRBD1 (5 bases). The CDR3 has 15 residues. The V gene's germline CDR1 is LNHDA and CDR2 SQIVND (reference sequence). V was pared by 1 base and J by 9 bases, with 16 bases between. DNA of the CDR3: TGTGCCAGTAGTATAGTAGTGCAGGGCCGGGCGCCCCAGCATTTT. Its protein product is CASSIVVQGRAPQHF.

This clone was picked up one time. The chain combines TRBV4-2 with TRBJ1-4; D may be TRBD1 (6 bases). The CDR3 is made up of 15 amino acids. Germline CDR1 LGHNA, CDR2 YNFKEQ. The V end lost 1 base, the J end lost 8 bases, and 14 bases lay between the germline ends. The CDR3 nucleotides are TGTGCCAGCAGCCAAGTTGTGGGGGCCGGGGAAAAACTGTTTTTT. Translating gives CASSQVVGAGEKLFF.

The J gene is TRBJ2-7, the V gene TRBV7-8; 7 nucleotides agree with TRBD2. Germline CDR1 reads SGHVS; CDR2 reads FQNEAQ. With V trimmed by 6 bases and J by 3 bases, 11 bases remained unmatched. This CDR3 has 15 residues. The CDR3 nucleotides read TGTGCCAGCAGACGAGGGAGGGGAGGCATCTACGAGCAGTACTTC. It translates to CASRRGRGGIYEQYF.

This rearrangement joins TRBV30 to TRBJ2-7; D is uncertain. The V gene's germline CDR1 is GTSNPN and CDR2 SVGIG (reference sequence). The CDR3 sequence is 14 residues long. Trimming shortened V by 1 base and J by 3 bases, and 13 bases separated the two germline ends. The CDR3 here is CAWSGPGRLYEQYF. The CDR3 nucleotides read TGTGCCTGGAGTGGCCCAGGTCGGCTCTACGAGCAGTACTTC.

The chain employs TRBV9 and TRBJ2-1; TRBD1 matches 10 bases. With 0 bases clipped from V and 3 bases from J, the junction kept 3 bases outside the gene matches. Germline CDR1 reads SGDLS; CDR2 reads YYNGEE. This CDR3 is 16 amino acids long. Written as DNA, the CDR3 is TGTGCCAGCAGCGTAGGAGGGACAGGGGTCTACAATGAGCAGTTCTTC. It yields the protein CASSVGGTGVYNEQFF. Full variable domain (outside the CDR3, taken from reference TRBV9 and TRBJ2-1): DSGVTQTPKHLITATGQRVTLRCSPRSGDLSVYWYQQSLDQGLQFLIQYYNGEERAKGNILERFSAQQFPDLHSELNLSSLELGDSALYFCASSVGGTGVYNEQFFGPGTRLTVL.

This clone was picked up a small number of times. The chain has TRBV28 and TRBJ1-4, with D possibly matching TRBD1 (6 bases). The CDR3 extends over 19 amino acids. CDR1 MDHEN and CDR2 SYDVKM come from the germline V gene. The germline V and J ends were trimmed by 4 bases and 12 bases, with 33 bases remaining between them. CDR3 in amino acids: CASSSDVGRTAVAIGELFF. In DNA, the CDR3 is TGTGCCAGCAGTTCAGACGTGGGAAGGACAGCAGTCGCGATTGGAGAACTGTTTTTT.

The chain is built from TRBV7-8 and TRBJ2-5; D may be TRBD1 (6 bases). The CDR3 loop spans 13 amino acids. V was pared by 1 base and J by 4 bases, with 7 bases between. CDR1 and CDR2 from the germline V gene are SGHVS and FQNEAQ. The CDR3 bases are TGTGCCAGCAGCTTAGGAGGGGGAGAGACCCAGTACTTC. Protein product: CASSLGGGETQYF.

The chain links TRBV5-6 to TRBJ2-3, with a tentative D call TRBD2 (5 bases). CDR1 and CDR2 (germline): SGHDT, YYEEEE. Trimming shortened V by 2 bases and J by 0 bases, and 7 bases separated the two germline ends. There are 14 residues in the CDR3. The CDR3 nucleotides are TGTGCCAGCAGCTTTGACTATAGCACAGATACGCAGTATTTT. This encodes CASSFDYSTDTQYF. The full variable domain, its missing parts supplied by reference TRBV5-6 and TRBJ2-3, is DAGVTQSPTHLIKTRGQQVTLRCSPKSGHDTVSWYQQALGQGPQFIFQYYEEEERQRGNFPDRFSGHQFPNYSSELNVNALLLGDSALYLCASSFDYSTDTQYFGPGTRLTVL.

This clone is a singleton in its sample. The chain couples TRBV5-4 to TRBJ2-3; no clear D gene. In germline, CDR1 is SGHNT, CDR2 YYREEE (reference sequence). CDR3 length: 14 amino acids. V lost 4 bases, J lost 6 bases, and 15 bases lay in between. The CDR3 nucleotides read TGTGCCAGCAGCCGCCCTGGTTTGGATGATACGCAGTATTTT. As protein: CASSRPGLDDTQYF.

V usage is TRBV27 and J usage is TRBJ1-2; tentatively, D is TRBD1 (6 bases). The V and J ends lost 7 bases and 3 bases respectively, with 15 bases between them. This CDR3 has 14 amino acids. The germline V gene encodes CDR1 MNHEY and CDR2 SMNVEV (reference sequence). The DNA of the CDR3 is TGTGCCAGCACCCGCCGCCCAGGGGACTATGGCTACACCTTC. Its translation: CASTRRPGDYGYTF.

The chain has TRBV2 and TRBJ2-1, with D possibly TRBD1 on 5 matching bases. Trimming cost V 5 bases and J 9 bases, with 11 bases left between them. The germline V gene encodes CDR1 SNHLY and CDR2 FYNNEI. This CDR3 spans 12 amino acids. The CDR3 protein is CASSPTRGEQFF. CDR3 coding DNA: TGTGCCAGCAGTCCTACAAGGGGTGAGCAGTTCTTC.

This chain joins TRBV5-6 and TRBJ2-3; 9 nucleotides align to TRBD2. Trimming removed 2 bases from V and 6 bases from J; junction bases left unmatched: 7. The germline V gene has CDR1 SGHDT and CDR2 YYEEEE. The CDR3 is 15 amino acids. DNA for the CDR3: TGTGCCAGCAGCTTCGTAGCGGGAGTCAGGGATACGCAGTATTTT. It specifies CASSFVAGVRDTQYF.

The chain is built from TRBV16 and TRBJ1-6; D gene unclear. Germline CDR1 reads KGHSY; CDR2 reads FQNENV. The CDR3 runs to 13 residues. With 3 bases removed from V and 10 bases from J, the gap between germline ends came to 10 bases. For the CDR3, the DNA is TGTGCCAGCAGCCAGTCCGTCGGATCACCCCTCCACTTT. Translation: CASSQSVGSPLHF.

The chain has TRBV6-6 and TRBJ2-7; 10 bases line up with TRBD2. Germline CDR1 is MNHNY and CDR2 is SVGAGI (reference sequence). CDR3 size: 14 residues. Trimming at V came to 4 bases and at J to 5 bases, leaving 5 bases not matched to a gene. The CDR3 region has the DNA TGTGCCAGCAGTTTAGCGGGAGGATATGACGAGCAGTACTTC. This gives the protein CASSLAGGYDEQYF.